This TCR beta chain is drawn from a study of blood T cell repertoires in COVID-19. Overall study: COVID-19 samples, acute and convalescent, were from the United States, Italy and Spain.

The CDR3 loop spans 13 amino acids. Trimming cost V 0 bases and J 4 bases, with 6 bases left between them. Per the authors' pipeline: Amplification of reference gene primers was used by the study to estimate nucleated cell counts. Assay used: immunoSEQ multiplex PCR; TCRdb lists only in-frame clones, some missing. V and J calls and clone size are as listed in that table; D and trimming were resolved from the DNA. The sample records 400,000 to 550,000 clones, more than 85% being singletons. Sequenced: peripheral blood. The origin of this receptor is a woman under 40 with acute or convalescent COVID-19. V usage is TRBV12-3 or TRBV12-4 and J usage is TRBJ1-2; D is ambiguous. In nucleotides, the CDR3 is TGTGCCAGCAGTTTAGCTCCGAGCTATGGCTACACCTTC. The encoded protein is CASSLAPSYGYTF.